The 5 T cell receptor beta chains given below trace back to one sample, sequenced in a study of T cells after somatic rescue of genetic block. The method was immunoSEQ multiplex PCR; TCRdb's version includes in-frame clones alone and lacks a portion of them. The repertoire consists of about 14,000 clones, with around 70% occurring once and the leading ten covering approximately 14%. Sequences were obtained from peripheral blood mononuclear cells (PBMCs). Receptors originate from a boy aged 5-17 years.

The J gene is TRBJ2-4, the V gene TRBV2; tentative D call: TRBD1 (6 bases). This CDR3 has 14 residues. Trimming left V 4 bases short and J 2 bases short, with 9 bases between. The germline V gene encodes CDR1 SNHLY and CDR2 FYNNEI. In nucleotides, the CDR3 is TGTGCCAGCAGTGTAGGGACATCCAAAAACATTCAGTACTTC. Translating gives CASSVGTSKNIQYF.

The rearrangement joins TRBV14 to TRBJ2-7, with 12 bases fitting TRBD2. There are 14 residues in the CDR3. The germline V gene encodes CDR1 SGHDN and CDR2 FVKESK. J gave up 5 bases and V 4 bases, and 3 bases lay outside the gene matches. The CDR3 reads CASSPRLAGDEQYF. The CDR3 bases are TGTGCCAGCAGCCCGCGACTAGCGGGAGACGAGCAGTACTTC.

V and J are TRBV30 and TRBJ1-1; D is undetermined. The V end was cut by 3 bases, the J end by 10 bases, with 12 bases between. The CDR3 loop spans 11 amino acids. The germline gives CDR1 GTSNPN, CDR2 SVGIG (reference sequence). The CDR3 is CAWSRPLGAFF. The DNA for the CDR3 is TGTGCCTGGAGCCGGCCCTTAGGAGCTTTCTTT. The variable domain in full, with the rest retrieved from reference TRBV30 and TRBJ1-1, is SQTIHQWPATLVQPVGSPLSLECTVEGTSNPNLYWYRQAAGRGLQLLFYSVGIGQISSEVPQNLSASRPQDRQFILSSKKLLLSDSGFYLCAWSRPLGAFFGQGTRLTVV.

In its sample, this clone was seen a few times. The chain is built from TRBV6-4 and TRBJ2-7; 14 bases agree with TRBD2. CDR1 MRHNA and CDR2 SNTAGT come from the germline V gene. CDR3 length: 14 amino acids. The junction had 7 bases not matched to a gene; V was cut back by 8 bases and J by 7 bases. For the CDR3, the DNA is TGTGCCAGCGCTAGACTAGCGGGAGGGAAAGAGCAGTACTTC. This codes for CASARLAGGKEQYF.

This chain links TRBV5-1 with TRBJ2-3; TRBD1 aligns across 7 bases. Germline CDR1 is SGHRS and CDR2 is YFSETQ. The CDR3 loop spans 17 amino acids. J lost 1 base, V lost 4 bases, and 12 bases had no gene match. The CDR3 sequence: CASSPLDRRGGTDTQYF. CDR3 DNA sequence: TGCGCCAGCAGCCCCCTGGACAGGCGAGGGGGCACAGATACGCAGTATTTT.